This T cell receptor beta chain was sequenced during a study of CD8 T cells in ankylosing spondylitis. Study-wide findings and caveats: A TCR beta motif made of eight highly homologous variants seemed typical of ankylosing spondylitis blood. Researchers report that disease-linked clones proved CD8+ and relatively rare in peripheral blood.

The authors made TCR beta libraries by quantitative 5'-RACE with molecular barcodes. TCRdb re-called the 5' RACE reads through MiXCR, storing one row per CDR3 protein. The table has roughly 370,000 distinct CDR3 sequences, more than 20% seen once. This clonotype was counted between two and nine times. The target antigen is unknown. The CDR3 length is 15 residues. V lost 3 bases to trimming and J lost 2 bases, with 13 bases between them. Germline CDR1 and CDR2: SGHRS and YFSETQ. The sequenced sample was blood, either unsorted or a sorted T cell fraction (not recorded which). This chain links TRBV5-1 with TRBJ2-3; perhaps TRBD1 as D (5 bases). This clonotype was obtained from a male donor with ankylosing spondylitis. This CDR3 reads CASSSLVGDTDTQYF. As DNA, the CDR3 is TGCGCCAGCAGCTCCCTGGTAGGGGACACAGATACGCAGTATTTT.